The source of this TCR beta chain is a study of shared clonotypes between healthy human individuals. Whole-study results and caveats: Relative to memory subsets, naive subsets generally showed larger estimated richness.

Turning to this clone: Its antigen is not known.

Per the germline V gene, CDR1 is LGHNA and CDR2 is YSLEER. The CDR3 spans 15 residues. J lost 1 base, V lost 4 bases, and 3 bases had no gene match. In the CD4+ fraction, cells were divided into CD45RA+ naive and CD45RA-negative memory subsets. Researchers divided each subset's genomic DNA evenly across several immunoSEQ plates. This table comes from immunoSEQ multiplex PCR, and its TCRdb copy is limited to in-frame clones, with some not included. Of approximately 2,300,000 clones in the sample, about 90% are singletons; the top ten hold 0.37%. The sequenced material came from naive CD4+ T cells from PBMCs. Documented subset: CD45RA+ positively selected. The source is a man between 18 and 35 years old in good health. Some clones in this sample may be carry-over from other donors' samples. The rearrangement uses TRBV4-3 and TRBJ2-3; TRBD2 agrees at 9 bases. CDR3 amino acids: CASSRASGGTDTQYF. The CDR3 nucleotides are TGCGCCAGCAGCCGCGCTAGCGGGGGCACAGATACGCAGTATTTT.